Listed below are T cell receptor beta chains from one sample, sequenced in a study of cytomegalovirus exposure and HLA in healthy donors. Libraries were prepared by immunoSEQ multiplex PCR; TCRdb keeps only in-frame clonotypes and omits some of them. The table lists more than 90,000 clones, around four fifths of them singletons, with roughly 3.9% in the top ten. The sample was PBMCs. The origin of the receptors is a woman between 40 and 50 years old in good health and CMV-seropositive. CDR3s include the opening cysteine and the closing phenylalanine or tryptophan. The D gene is left open where the match is weak. Size is omitted from some rows. Given values are once, few, many or a class for expanded clones.

TRBV5-6	TRBD2	TRBJ2-7	.	TGTGCCAGCAGGTTCGCGGGAGGGTACGAGCAGTACTTC	CASRFAGGYEQYF
TRBV18	.	TRBJ2-3	.	TGTGCCAGCTCACCATATGACATAGAAACAGATACGCAGTATTTT	CASSPYDIETDTQYF
TRBV7-9	.	TRBJ2-7	.	TGTTCCAGCAGCGGATCCCAGGGTCCCTCCTACGAGCAGTACTTC	CSSSGSQGPSYEQYF
TRBV19	.	TRBJ2-1	few	TGTGCCAGTAGCGGGTACGCTGAGCAGTTCTTC	CASSGYAEQFF
TRBV5-4	.	TRBJ1-3	many	TGTGCCAGCAGCTTGAAGGGGGGGGGAAACACCATATATTTT	CASSLKGGGNTIYF
TRBV13	.	TRBJ2-3	.	TGTGCCAGCAGCTTAGGCCCCAGAGGAGATACGCAGTATTTT	CASSLGPRGDTQYF
TRBV2	.	TRBJ1-3	.	TGTGCCAGCAGTGAAACGCTCCCCGAGTCTGGAAACACCATATATTTT	CASSETLPESGNTIYF
TRBV28	TRBD1	TRBJ1-3	few	TGTGCCAGCAGTTGGGAGACAGGGGGCACTGGAAACACCATATATTTT	CASSWETGGTGNTIYF
TRBV30	.	TRBJ2-3	.	TGTGCCTGCCCACGGGGAGGAGATACGCAGTATTTT	CACPRGGDTQYF
TRBV2	TRBD1	TRBJ1-5	.	TGTGCCGTAACAGGGGATCAGCCCCAGCATTTT	CAVTGDQPQHF
TRBV29-1	TRBD2	TRBJ2-7	once	TGCAGTGTTGTAGGCGGAGGCGGGGGGTCCTCCACTATCTACGAGCAGTACTTC	CSVVGGGGGSSTIYEQYF
TRBV28	.	TRBJ2-7	.	TGTGCCAGCAGTTTTGAGGGTTTTTCCTACGAGCAGTACTTC	CASSFEGFSYEQYF
TRBV27	.	TRBJ2-1	.	TGTGCCAGCAGTTGGGCGGGCCTTTACAATGAGCAGTTCTTC	CASSWAGLYNEQFF
TRBV5-1	.	TRBJ2-3	few	TGCGCCAGCAGCTTGGACGGGTCTAGCACAGATACGCAGTATTTT	CASSLDGSSTDTQYF
TRBV28	.	TRBJ2-5	.	TGTGCCAGCAGGACAGGCCTCCCAGAGGAAACCCAGTACTTC	CASRTGLPEETQYF
TRBV28	.	TRBJ2-2	.	TGTGCCAGCACCAAGACTCCCGGGGAGCTGTTTTTT	CASTKTPGELFF
TRBV11-3	TRBD1	TRBJ2-3	few	TGTGCCAGCAGGATGACAGGGGGCACAGATACGCAGTATTTT	CASRMTGGTDTQYF
TRBV10-2	.	TRBJ2-7	once	TGCGCCAGCAATACAATCTCAGGGTGGGCGGTCTACGAGCAGTACTTC	CASNTISGWAVYEQYF
TRBV11-2	TRBD1	TRBJ1-2	.	TGTGCCACCGCGGACAGGCTTGTTGGCTACACCTTC	CATADRLVGYTF
TRBV29-1	.	TRBJ1-2	.	TGCAGCGTCGCTTTCTCAGGGGTCGGCTACACCTTC	CSVAFSGVGYTF
TRBV19	.	TRBJ2-1	.	TGTGCCCTATCAGTCGCTGTTGGGAGTGAGCAGTTCTTC	CALSVAVGSEQFF
TRBV19	TRBD1	TRBJ1-4	.	TGTGCCTCCGCCGGGACAGGGGAAGAAAAACTGTTTTTT	CASAGTGEEKLFF
TRBV30	TRBD1	TRBJ1-2	.	TGTGCCTGTAGGACAGGTCGTGGCTACACCTTC	CACRTGRGYTF
TRBV28	TRBD2	TRBJ2-1	.	TGTGCCAGCCTCCTGGGGCCTAGCGGGAGGAATGAGCAGTTCTTC	CASLLGPSGRNEQFF
TRBV6-5	TRBD1	TRBJ2-7	.	TGTGCCAGCAGTGGCCCGGGACAGGGGACCCACGAGCAGTACTTC	CASSGPGQGTHEQYF
TRBV4-1	.	TRBJ2-7	.	TGCGCCAGCAGCAACTTTAAGGGGGCCTACGAGCAGTACTTC	CASSNFKGAYEQYF
TRBV6-1	TRBD2	TRBJ2-3	.	TGTGCCAGCAGTGTTGAGCTAGCGGGTTCAGATACGCAGTATTTT	CASSVELAGSDTQYF
TRBV5-6	.	TRBJ2-3	.	TGTGCCAGCAGCGGGGGGACTGGCACAGATACGCAGTATTTT	CASSGGTGTDTQYF
TRBV7-9	TRBD1	TRBJ1-2	.	TGTGCCAGCAGCTTAGCGAGACAGGGGACCTCACTGTTTATTTATGGCTACACCTTC	CASSLARQGTSLFIYGYTF
TRBV6-4	TRBD1	TRBJ1-5	.	TGTGCCAGCACCCTACAGGGGCCCCAGCCCCAGCATTTT	CASTLQGPQPQHF
TRBV27	.	TRBJ1-1	.	TGTGCCAGCAGTTTGGGCCCTGCTTTGGTGGATGAAGCTTTCTTT	CASSLGPALVDEAFF
TRBV19	.	TRBJ2-4	.	TGTGCCAGTAGTGCCGGTGGTGTTGCCAAAAACATTCAGTACTTC	CASSAGGVAKNIQYF
TRBV14	.	TRBJ1-1	few	TGTGCCAGCAGCCAAGTGGTGGCAAACGTCTACACTGAAGCTTTCTTT	CASSQVVANVYTEAFF
TRBV27	TRBD2	TRBJ2-7	.	TGTGCCAGCAGTGATTCTCTAGCGGCAGGTGGGGAGCAGTACTTC	CASSDSLAAGGEQYF
TRBV9	.	TRBJ2-3	once	TGTGCCAGCAGCCCACGGCTGGAGAGAGTAAATACGCAGTATTTT	CASSPRLERVNTQYF
TRBV19	TRBD2	TRBJ2-3	.	TGTGCCAGTAGTATCGGGAGGACAGATACGCAGTATTTT	CASSIGRTDTQYF
TRBV19	.	TRBJ1-2	.	TGTGCCAGTAGCTACGACGACAGTGACTATGGCTACACCTTC	CASSYDDSDYGYTF
TRBV28	.	TRBJ2-7	once	TGTGCCAGCAGACCCTCGCGGGGTCTCTACGAGCAGTACTTC	CASRPSRGLYEQYF
TRBV29-1	TRBD1	TRBJ2-7	.	TGCAGCGCAGAAGGACAGGGGGTATACGAGCAGTACTTC	CSAEGQGVYEQYF
TRBV6-5	TRBD1	TRBJ1-2	.	TGTGCCAGCAGTCCGGGACAGGGCAGATATGGCTACACCTTC	CASSPGQGRYGYTF
TRBV10-1	.	TRBJ2-5	few	TGCGCCAGCAGGGATGACAGCCAAGAGACCCAGTACTTC	CASRDDSQETQYF
TRBV6-5	TRBD1	TRBJ2-2	.	TGTGCCAGCAGACTGGGACAGGGGGCTGGAGGGGAGCTGTTTTTT	CASRLGQGAGGELFF
TRBV2	.	TRBJ1-6	.	TGTGCCAGCAGTGAAACCAGTGCGGAGAATTCACCCCTCCACTTT	CASSETSAENSPLHF
TRBV4-1	TRBD1	TRBJ1-4	.	TGCGCCAGCAGCCAGACAGGGTATAATGAAAAACTGTTTTTT	CASSQTGYNEKLFF
TRBV2	TRBD1	TRBJ1-2	.	TGTGCCAGCAGGTACCGGGACAGGGTACATGGCTACACCTTC	CASRYRDRVHGYTF
TRBV19	.	TRBJ2-1	.	TGTGCCAGTAGTATAGCTAGCGTGTGGGATGAGCAGTTCTTC	CASSIASVWDEQFF
TRBV5-1	TRBD2	TRBJ2-7	.	TGCGCCAGCAGCCCCCGGACTAGCTCTAGCTCCTACGAGCAGTACTTC	CASSPRTSSSSYEQYF
TRBV29-1	.	TRBJ2-7	.	TGCAGCGTTGCGGGGGAGGCCTACGAGCAGTACTTC	CSVAGEAYEQYF
TRBV6-5	.	TRBJ1-4	.	TGTGCCAGCAGTTACTCGCTTTGGGCAGGGAATGAAAAACTGTTTTTT	CASSYSLWAGNEKLFF
TRBV7-9	TRBD1	TRBJ2-7	.	TGTGCCAGCAGCTCCTCCGGGACAGGGTTTCACGAGCAGTACTTC	CASSSSGTGFHEQYF
TRBV28	TRBD2	TRBJ2-7	.	TGTGCCAGCACCTCTAGCGGGAGGTCCTACGAGCAGTACTTC	CASTSSGRSYEQYF
TRBV5-8	.	TRBJ2-7	.	TGTGCCAGCAGCTTGGGGGGACTCCCCGGATCCTACGAGCAGTACTTC	CASSLGGLPGSYEQYF
TRBV19	TRBD1	TRBJ1-1	.	TGTGCCAGCCTCAGGGGGCCAGCGAACACTGAAGCTTTCTTT	CASLRGPANTEAFF
TRBV28	.	TRBJ2-2	.	TGTGCCAGCAGTTTTGAGTGGGAGGTTACCGGGGAGCTGTTTTTT	CASSFEWEVTGELFF
TRBV7-9	TRBD1	TRBJ1-5	.	TGTGCCAGCAGCTTTACAGGGGGCAATCAGCCCCAGCATTTT	CASSFTGGNQPQHF